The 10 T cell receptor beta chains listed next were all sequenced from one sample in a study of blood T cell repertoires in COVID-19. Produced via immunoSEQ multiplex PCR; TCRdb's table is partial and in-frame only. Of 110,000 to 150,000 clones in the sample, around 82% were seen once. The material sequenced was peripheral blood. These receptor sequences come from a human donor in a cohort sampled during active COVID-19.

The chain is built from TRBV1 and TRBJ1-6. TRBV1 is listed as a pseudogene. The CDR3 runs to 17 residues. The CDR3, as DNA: TGCACCAGCAGCCAGGGGTGGGAGTCCCCACCTAATTCACCCCTCCACTTT. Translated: CTSSQGWESPPNSPLHF.

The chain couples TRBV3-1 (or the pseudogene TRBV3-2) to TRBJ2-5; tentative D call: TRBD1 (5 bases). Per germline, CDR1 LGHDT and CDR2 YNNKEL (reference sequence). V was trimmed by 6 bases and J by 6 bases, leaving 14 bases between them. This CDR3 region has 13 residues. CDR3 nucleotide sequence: TGTGCCAGCAGTAACAGGCTGTTGCAGACCCAGTACTTC. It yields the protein CASSNRLLQTQYF.

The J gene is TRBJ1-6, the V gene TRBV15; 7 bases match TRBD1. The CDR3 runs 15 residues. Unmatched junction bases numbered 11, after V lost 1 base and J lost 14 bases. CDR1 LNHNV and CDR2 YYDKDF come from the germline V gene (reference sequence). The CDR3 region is CATSRGGTAVGTLHF. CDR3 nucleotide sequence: TGTGCCACCAGCAGAGGTGGGACAGCAGTCGGCACCCTCCACTTT.

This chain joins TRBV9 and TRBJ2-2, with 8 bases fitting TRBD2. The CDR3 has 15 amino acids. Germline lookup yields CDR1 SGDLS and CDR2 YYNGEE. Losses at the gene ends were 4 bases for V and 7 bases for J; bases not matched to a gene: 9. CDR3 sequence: CASSPGGGASGELFF. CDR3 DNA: TGTGCCAGCAGCCCGGGAGGGGGGGCGAGCGGGGAGCTGTTTTTT.

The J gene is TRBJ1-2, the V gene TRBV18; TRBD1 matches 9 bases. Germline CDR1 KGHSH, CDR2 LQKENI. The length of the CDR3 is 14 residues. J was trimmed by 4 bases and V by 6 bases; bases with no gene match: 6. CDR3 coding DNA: TGTGCCAGCTCGGGACAGGGTAGGGCCTATGGCTACACCTTC. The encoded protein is CASSGQGRAYGYTF.

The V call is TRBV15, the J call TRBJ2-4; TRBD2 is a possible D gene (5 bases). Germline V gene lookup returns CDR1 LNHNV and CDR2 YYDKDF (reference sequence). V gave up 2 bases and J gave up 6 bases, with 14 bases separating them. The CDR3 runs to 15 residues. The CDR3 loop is CATSRFASNLNIQYF. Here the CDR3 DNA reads TGTGCCACCAGCAGATTCGCTAGCAACCTAAACATTCAGTACTTC.

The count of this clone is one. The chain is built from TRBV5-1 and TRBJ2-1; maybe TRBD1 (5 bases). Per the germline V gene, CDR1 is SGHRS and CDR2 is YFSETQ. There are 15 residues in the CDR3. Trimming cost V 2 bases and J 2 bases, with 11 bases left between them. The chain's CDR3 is CASSFGTGPYNEQFF. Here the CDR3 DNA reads TGCGCCAGCAGCTTTGGTACAGGCCCCTACAATGAGCAGTTCTTC.

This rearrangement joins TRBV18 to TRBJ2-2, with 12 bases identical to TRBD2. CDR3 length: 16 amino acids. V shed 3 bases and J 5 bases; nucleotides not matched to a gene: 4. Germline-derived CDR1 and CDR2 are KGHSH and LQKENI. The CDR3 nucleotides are TGTGCCAGCTCACCTCGAACTAGCGGGAGGACCGGGGAGCTGTTTTTT. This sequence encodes CASSPRTSGRTGELFF.

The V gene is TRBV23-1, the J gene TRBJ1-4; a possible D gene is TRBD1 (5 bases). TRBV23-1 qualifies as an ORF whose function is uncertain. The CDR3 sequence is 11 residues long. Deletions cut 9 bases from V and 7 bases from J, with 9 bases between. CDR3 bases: TGCGCCAGTCCGGGGGGTGAAAAACTGTTTTTT. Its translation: CASPGGEKLFF.

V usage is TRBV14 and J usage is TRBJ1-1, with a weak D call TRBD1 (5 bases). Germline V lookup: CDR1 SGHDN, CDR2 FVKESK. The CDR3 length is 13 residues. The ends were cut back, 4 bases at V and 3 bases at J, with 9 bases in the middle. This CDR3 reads CASSPRGDTEAFF. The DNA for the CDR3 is TGTGCCAGCAGCCCAAGGGGCGACACTGAAGCTTTCTTT.